This T cell receptor beta chain emerged from a study of T cell responses to AZD1222 COVID-19 vaccine. Using immunoSEQ multiplex PCR, the repertoire was profiled, and TCRdb retains in-frame clones only, with some absent. The sample shows roughly 150,000 clones, roughly 90% of them seen only once. Germline values: CDR1 SGHVS, CDR2 FQNEAQ. The CDR3 extends over 17 amino acids. V lost 6 bases and J lost 0, with 20 bases in between. The TCR sequence derives from an adult who received the AZD1222 COVID-19 vaccine. The sequences come from peripheral blood, collected 28 days after the second AZD1222 dose. The V call is TRBV7-8, the J call TRBJ1-1, with D perhaps matching TRBD1 (5 bases). CDR3 loop: CASRGPGTRRMNTEAFF. The CDR3 DNA follows: TGTGCCAGCAGGGGACCCGGGACCCGGCGGATGAACACTGAAGCTTTCTTT.